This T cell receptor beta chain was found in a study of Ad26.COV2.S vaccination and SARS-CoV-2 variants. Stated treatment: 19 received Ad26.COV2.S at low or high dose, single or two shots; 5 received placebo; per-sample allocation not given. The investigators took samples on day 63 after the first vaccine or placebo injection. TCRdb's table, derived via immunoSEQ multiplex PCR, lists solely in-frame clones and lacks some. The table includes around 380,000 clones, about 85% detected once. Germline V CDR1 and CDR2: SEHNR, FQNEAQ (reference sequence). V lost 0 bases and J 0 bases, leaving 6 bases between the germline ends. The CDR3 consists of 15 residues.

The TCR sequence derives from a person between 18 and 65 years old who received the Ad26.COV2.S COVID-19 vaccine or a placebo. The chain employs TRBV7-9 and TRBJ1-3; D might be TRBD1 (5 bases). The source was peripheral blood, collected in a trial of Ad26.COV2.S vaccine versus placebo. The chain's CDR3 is CASSLAGTSGNTIYF. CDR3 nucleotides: TGTGCCAGCAGCTTAGCAGGGACCTCTGGAAACACCATATATTTT.